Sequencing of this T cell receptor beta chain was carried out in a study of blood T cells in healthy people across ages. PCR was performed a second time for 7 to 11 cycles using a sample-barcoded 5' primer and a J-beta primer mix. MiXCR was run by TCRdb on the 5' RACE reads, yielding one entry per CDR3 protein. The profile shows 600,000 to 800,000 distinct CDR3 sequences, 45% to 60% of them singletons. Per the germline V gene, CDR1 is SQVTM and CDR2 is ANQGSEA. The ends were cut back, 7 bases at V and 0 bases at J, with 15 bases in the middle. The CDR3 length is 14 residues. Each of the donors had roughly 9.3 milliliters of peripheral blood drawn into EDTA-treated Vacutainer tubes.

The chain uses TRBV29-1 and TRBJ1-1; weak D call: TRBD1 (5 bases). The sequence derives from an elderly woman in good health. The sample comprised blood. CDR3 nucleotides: TGCAGCGCCGCTCCAAAGGGGCTGAACACTGAAGCTTTCTTT. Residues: CSAAPKGLNTEAFF.